Presented here are 10 T cell receptor beta chains from one specimen sequenced in a study of response to subunit inactivated influenza vaccine. Via MiXCR, TCRdb re-called the RT-PCR reads, giving one row per CDR3 protein. The data show around 750,000 distinct CDR3 sequences, approximately 21% seen once. Sequences were derived from PBMCs from blood, sampled less than 6 days after vaccination. The receptor source for this set is a man aged 50 to 60 who received an inactivated influenza vaccine.

This clonotype was seen a handful of times. The J gene is TRBJ2-2, the V gene TRBV5-5; D is possibly TRBD2 (6 bases). The germline CDR1 and CDR2 sequences are SGHKS and YYEKEE (reference sequence). With 3 bases removed from V and 4 bases from J, the gap between germline ends came to 19 bases. The CDR3 has 17 residues. The CDR3: CASSSLVSSAGTGELFF. Here the CDR3 DNA reads TGTGCCAGCAGCTCCCTCGTCTCTAGCGCAGGCACCGGGGAGCTGTTTTTT.

This clonotype turned up a few times. The chain joins TRBV20-1 to TRBJ1-3; D perhaps matches TRBD1 (5 bases). The germline V gene encodes CDR1 DFQATT and CDR2 SNEGSKA (reference sequence). The CDR3 has 15 residues. V lost 0 bases to trimming and J lost 0 bases, with 9 bases between them. CDR3 in amino acids: CSAREGDRSGNTIYF. CDR3 in DNA: TGCAGTGCTAGAGAGGGGGACCGCTCTGGAAACACCATATATTTT.

This clonotype was observed a few times. The rearrangement joins TRBV3-1 to TRBJ1-1; TRBD1 matches 7 bases. Trimming at V came to 3 bases and at J to 7 bases, leaving 8 bases not matched to a gene. CDR3 length: 14 amino acids. CDR1 and CDR2 from the germline V gene are LGHDT and YNNKEL (reference sequence). The CDR3 spells CASSHRLGGIEAFF. In DNA, the CDR3 is TGTGCCAGCAGCCACCGCCTAGGGGGCATTGAAGCTTTCTTT.

This clonotype was seen more than once but under ten times. The chain links TRBV12-3 or TRBV12-4 to TRBJ1-1; D is unresolved. V was cut by 2 bases and J by 5 bases, with 9 bases left in between. The CDR3 extends over 13 amino acids. CDR3: CASSLTERTEAFF. CDR3 DNA sequence: TGTGCCAGCAGTTTAACGGAGCGGACTGAAGCTTTCTTT.

This clonotype showed up just a few times. This sequence joins TRBV6-5 and TRBJ1-2; the D is unclear. Trimming removed 0 bases at V and 6 bases at J, with 8 bases between. CDR1 and CDR2 from the germline V gene are MNHEY and SVGAGI. The CDR3 length is 13 residues. The CDR3 protein is CASSYSGLDGYTF. In DNA, the CDR3 is TGTGCCAGCAGTTACTCGGGATTGGATGGCTACACCTTC.

This clonotype was seen at least ten times. CDR3 bases: TGTGCCAGCAGTTTCGGGGGGGAGATAACAGATACGCAGTATTTT. This sequence encodes CASSFGGEITDTQYF. This rearrangement joins TRBV12-3 or TRBV12-4 to TRBJ2-3, with 8 bases that match TRBD2. Trimming removed 3 bases from V and 3 bases from J; junction bases left unmatched: 5. This CDR3 contains 15 residues.

V and J are TRBV5-5 and TRBJ1-5, with a tentative D call TRBD1 (5 bases). With 2 bases removed from V and 2 bases from J, the gap between germline ends came to 11 bases. CDR3 size: 15 residues. Germline CDR1 is SGHKS and CDR2 is YYEKEE (reference sequence). CDR3 residues: CASSFWQGGNQPQHF. The CDR3 DNA follows: TGTGCCAGCAGCTTCTGGCAGGGAGGCAATCAGCCCCAGCATTTT.

The chain links TRBV7-2 to TRBJ1-5; D ambiguous. V was cut by 1 base and J by 1 base, with 8 bases left in between. Germline V gives CDR1 SGHTA, CDR2 FQGNSA. This CDR3 is 15 amino acids long. The CDR3 sequence is CASSLGGTSNQPQHF. The CDR3 region has the DNA TGTGCCAGCAGCTTAGGGGGAACCAGCAATCAGCCCCAGCATTTT.

The CDR3 DNA follows: TGTGCCAGCAGCTTGGCTCTAGGACAGGAGGAGCAGTTCTTC. Its translation is CASSLALGQEEQFF. This chain connects TRBV5-6 to TRBJ2-1; 7 positions agree with TRBD1. This CDR3 is 14 amino acids long. Trimming removed 0 bases from V and 10 bases from J; junction bases left unmatched: 7. Germline V gene sequence: CDR1 SGHDT, CDR2 YYEEEE.

The V gene is TRBV5-5, the J gene TRBJ2-7; D may be TRBD1 (6 bases). Per germline, CDR1 SGHKS and CDR2 YYEKEE (reference sequence). Trimming cost V 2 bases and J 6 bases, with 18 bases left between them. The CDR3 length is 15 residues. CDR3 sequence: CASSLTGNTPFEQYF. Here the CDR3 DNA reads TGTGCCAGCAGCTTAACAGGGAACACTCCTTTCGAGCAGTACTTC.